This passage covers 26 T cell receptor beta chains from one sample sequenced in a study of T cell repertoires in cytomegalovirus infection. TCRdb itself ran the reads through MiXCR, one entry per CDR3 protein. This sample has nearly 650,000 distinct CDR3 sequences, with approximately 25% found just once. The sequenced material came from CD8+ T cells from PBMCs. The receptors derive from a human donor in good health (CMV status not recorded). Some clones in this sample may be carry-over from other donors' samples.

With regard to this clonotype: No conserved phenylalanine or tryptophan ends this CDR3, so it is likely a read error. The rearrangement uses TRBV5-6 and TRBJ1-6; D unresolved. The CDR3 extends over 14 amino acids. Per the germline V gene, CDR1 is SGHDT and CDR2 is YYEEEE. Trimming pared 1 base from V and 10 bases from J, leaving 12 bases between. CDR3 loop: CASSLMGYRSPLHS. CDR3 DNA: TGTGCCAGCAGCTTGATGGGTTACCGATCACCCCTCCACTCT.

This chain joins TRBV7-2 and TRBJ1-3; D unclear. The germline gives CDR1 SGHTA, CDR2 FQGNSA. The CDR3 runs 14 residues. Trimming cost V 5 bases and J 1 base, with 9 bases left between them. CDR3 sequence reads: CASSPDFSGNTIYF. The CDR3 DNA sequence: TGTGCCAGCAGCCCGGATTTTTCTGGAAACACCATATATTTT.

This clonotype has ten or more counts. This chain uses TRBV6-2 or TRBV6-3 with TRBJ2-7; D ambiguous. The V gene's germline CDR1 is MNHEY and CDR2 SVGEGT. The CDR3 has 13 residues. V lost 0 bases to trimming and J lost 4 bases, with 7 bases between them. The CDR3 spells CASSYSKRYEQYV. The CDR3 DNA sequence: TGTGCCAGCAGTTACTCGAAACGATACGAGCAGTACGTC.

V usage is TRBV7-6 and J usage is TRBJ1-1, with unresolved D. The CDR3 contains 14 residues. The germline gives CDR1 SGHVS, CDR2 FNYEAQ. The germline V and J ends were trimmed by 4 bases and 1 base, with 10 bases remaining between them. CDR3 bases: TGTGCCAGCAGCTGGCTCGATGAGAACACTGAAGCTTTCTTT. Translating gives CASSWLDENTEAFF.

This clonotype was counted many times. V is TRBV12-5 and J is TRBJ2-7, with TRBD2 matching 7 bases. The germline V gene encodes CDR1 LGHNT and CDR2 FRNRAP. The CDR3 contains 15 residues. Trimming cost V 4 bases and J 1 base; bases outside gene matches: 7. CDR3 bases: TGTGCTAGTGGTTCCGGCCCCGGGGGGTCCTACGAGCAGTACTTC. As protein: CASGSGPGGSYEQYF.

With regard to this clonotype: Since a much larger clone is just one base distant, this may be a read error. Without the conserved terminal phenylalanine or tryptophan, this CDR3 likely stems from a read error. The chain recombines TRBV7-8 with TRBJ2-7, with D perhaps matching TRBD1 (6 bases). The CDR3 covers 15 residues. Germline lookup yields CDR1 SGHVS and CDR2 FQNEAQ. Trimming shortened V by 3 bases and J by 3 bases, and 15 bases separated the two germline ends. The chain's CDR3 is CASSFQGPPIYEQYS. CDR3 nucleotide sequence: TGTGCCAGCAGCTTCCAGGGGCCACCTATCTACGAGCAGTACTCC.

This clonotype has at least ten counts. The chain couples TRBV7-2 to TRBJ2-1; 9 bases align to TRBD1. Trimming cost V 4 bases and J 6 bases; bases outside gene matches: 10. The CDR3 length is 16 residues. The V gene's germline CDR1 is SGHTA and CDR2 FQGNSA. CDR3 bases: TGTGCCAGCAGCTCACCCCGACAGGGGGACACCAATGAGCAGTTCTTC. Amino acid sequence: CASSSPRQGDTNEQFF.

In the case of this clonotype: Just one base apart from a much larger clone, this may be a read error. The chain uses TRBV28 and TRBJ2-5; the match to TRBD2 covers 7 bases. Germline V lookup: CDR1 MDHEN, CDR2 SYDVKM. The length of the CDR3 is 16 residues. The CDR3 bases are TGTGTCAGCAGTCAACCCTATAATGTCGGGGGGGAGACCCAGTACTTC. Translated: CVSSQPYNVGGETQYF.

The chain combines TRBV28 with TRBJ1-1; D remains unclear. The length of the CDR3 is 13 residues. Germline CDR1 and CDR2: MDHEN and SYDVKM. Trimming left V 6 bases short and J 3 bases short, with 11 bases between. The CDR3 protein is CASSPKGDTEAFF. CDR3 sequence (DNA): TGTGCCAGCAGCCCAAAGGGCGACACTGAAGCTTTCTTT.

This chain uses TRBV6-2 or TRBV6-3 with TRBJ2-7; no definite D call. CDR1 is MNHEY, CDR2 SVGEGT, per germline. CDR3 size: 13 residues. Trimming pared 0 bases from V and 6 bases from J, leaving 9 bases between. The CDR3 region has the DNA TGTGCCAGCAGTTACTCCCCCCTCGGCGAGCAGTACTTC. The encoded protein is CASSYSPLGEQYF.

As regards this clonotype: At one end, the junction sequence differs from germline, possibly due to a read error. V is TRBV19 and J is TRBJ2-1; no definite D call. CDR1 LNHDA and CDR2 SQIVND come from the germline V gene (reference sequence). The CDR3 sequence is 12 residues long. CDR3 nucleotide sequence: TGTGCCAGTTGTATGGTCGAGCATGAGCAGTTCTTC. This encodes CASCMVEHEQFF.

This clonotype was seen only a few times. The chain employs TRBV27 and TRBJ2-1; 7 nucleotides line up with TRBD2. There are 11 residues in the CDR3. CDR1 and CDR2 (germline): MNHEY, SMNVEV (reference sequence). Germline trimming cut 3 bases from V and 14 bases from J; bases unmatched to any gene: 4. CDR3 residues: CASSLGGWKFF. The DNA for the CDR3 is TGTGCCAGCAGTTTGGGAGGGTGGAAGTTCTTC.

This clonotype was counted between two and nine times. The V and J genes are TRBV25-1 and TRBJ2-3, with 7 nucleotides matching TRBD2. Per the germline V gene, CDR1 is MGHDK and CDR2 is SYGVNS. The V segment lost 2 bases and the J segment 6 bases; nucleotides outside the gene matches: 2. The CDR3 runs 13 residues. The DNA of the CDR3 is TGTGCCAGCAGTGAAACTAGCGCCGATACGCAGTATTTT. Translated, it gives CASSETSADTQYF. Combining the CDR3 with reference TRBV25-1 and TRBJ2-3 gives the whole variable domain EADIYQTPRYLVIGTGKKITLECSQTMGHDKMYWYQQDPGMELHLIHYSYGVNSTEKGDLSSESTVSRIRTEHFPLTLESARPSHTSQYLCASSETSADTQYFGPGTRLTVL.

The V and J genes are TRBV6-4 and TRBJ2-3; perhaps D is TRBD1 or TRBD2 (6 bases each). V dropped 6 bases and J dropped 2 bases, with 15 bases sitting between them. CDR1 and CDR2 (germline): MRHNA, SNTAGT. The CDR3 extends over 15 amino acids. The CDR3 DNA sequence: TGTGCCAGCAGGATGACAGGAGGGGACACAGATACGCAGTATTTT. It codes for CASRMTGGDTDTQYF.

This clonotype was counted a few times. V usage is TRBV4-1 and J usage is TRBJ2-1, with 8 bases identical to TRBD2. Losses at the gene ends were 1 base for V and 10 bases for J; bases not matched to a gene: 18. CDR3 length equals 18 residues. Germline CDR1 MGHRA, CDR2 YSYEKL. CDR3 DNA: TGCGCCAGCAGCCAAGGTGTACCGGGACTAGAAAGCCTTGGAGAGCAGTTCTTC. Protein product: CASSQGVPGLESLGEQFF.

The gene calls are TRBV7-9 and TRBJ2-1; no reliable D call. CDR1 is SEHNR, CDR2 FQNEAQ, per germline (reference sequence). The V and J ends lost 1 base and 8 bases respectively, with 18 bases between them. The CDR3 is made up of 16 amino acids. CDR3 in amino acids: CASSLGGSLVFDEQFF. The CDR3, as DNA: TGTGCCAGCAGCTTAGGGGGTTCCTTGGTGTTCGATGAGCAGTTCTTC.

The chain is built from TRBV10-3 and TRBJ2-7, with D perhaps TRBD1 (6 bases). The V and J ends lost 2 bases and 3 bases respectively, with 8 bases between them. This CDR3 is 13 amino acids long. Germline V CDR1 and CDR2: ENHRY, SYGVKD. The CDR3 loop reads CAISEDRYYEQYV. In DNA, the CDR3 is TGTGCCATCAGTGAGGACAGGTACTACGAGCAGTACGTC.

The chain recombines TRBV10-3 with TRBJ1-4; D ambiguous. This CDR3 comprises 13 residues. The ends were cut back, 7 bases at V and 0 bases at J, with 6 bases in the middle. Germline CDR1 is ENHRY and CDR2 is SYGVKD. Written as DNA, the CDR3 is TGTGCCATCAAAGAAACAACTAATGAAAAACTGTTTTTT. Residues: CAIKETTNEKLFF.

In its sample, this clonotype was seen once. Being one base from a much bigger clone, this may be a read error. This chain links TRBV7-6 with TRBJ2-3; 8 nucleotides agree with TRBD1. Germline V gives CDR1 SGHVS, CDR2 FNYEAQ. The CDR3 has 16 amino acids. The CDR3 here is CVSSPNGQGRIDTQYF. CDR3 coding DNA: TGTGTCAGCAGCCCGAACGGACAGGGCCGGATAGATACGCAGTATTTT. Filled out from reference TRBV7-6 and TRBJ2-3, the complete variable domain reads GAGVSQSPRYKVTKRGQDVALRCDPISGHVSLYWYRQALGQGPEFLTYFNYEAQQDKSGLPNDRFSAERPEGSISTLTIQRTEQRDSAMYRCVSSPNGQGRIDTQYFGPGTRLTVL.

The CDR3 DNA is TGTGCCAGCAGCCCCTTTGGGGGGAGCTCTGGCACAGATACGCAGTATTTT. It encodes CASSPFGGSSGTDTQYF. The J gene is TRBJ2-3, the V gene TRBV9; D is possibly TRBD2 (6 bases). Germline V CDR1 and CDR2: SGDLS, YYNGEE. The CDR3 spans 17 residues. V was trimmed by 4 bases and J by 1 base, leaving 19 bases between them.

Written as DNA, the CDR3 is TGCGCCAGCAGCTTACGTTCAGAATCCTACGAGCAGTACTTC. Its translation: CASSLRSESYEQYF. The chain carries TRBV5-1 and TRBJ2-7, with unresolved D. The germline CDR1 and CDR2 sequences are SGHRS and YFSETQ. The CDR3 totals 14 residues. V gave up 2 bases and J gave up 1 base, with 10 bases separating them.

This clonotype was picked up a small number of times. This chain uses TRBV7-2 with TRBJ2-1; TRBD2 matches 9 bases. Unmatched junction bases numbered 19, after V lost 3 bases and J lost 7 bases. Germline CDR1 and CDR2: SGHTA and FQGNSA. The CDR3 spans 19 residues. The CDR3 DNA is TGTGCCAGCAGCTTGGTTCTCCTTCCTGGCGGGGGGGCGAGGAATGAGCAGTTCTTC. Amino acids: CASSLVLLPGGGARNEQFF. The full variable domain, its missing parts supplied by reference TRBV7-2 and TRBJ2-1, is GAGVSQSPSNKVTEKGKDVELRCDPISGHTALYWYRQSLGQGLEFLIYFQGNSAPDKSGLPSDRFSAERTGGSVSTLTIQRTQQEDSAVYLCASSLVLLPGGGARNEQFFGPGTRLTVL.

This clonotype has just a few counts. This chain links TRBV6-2 or TRBV6-3 with TRBJ1-5; perhaps TRBD1 as D (5 bases). V shed 6 bases and J shed 2 bases, with 17 bases lying between them. Germline V lookup: CDR1 MNHEY, CDR2 SVGEGT. The CDR3 loop spans 16 amino acids. The CDR3 bases are TGTGCCAGCAGAAACGGCGTGGGGGTGCGCAATCAGCCCCAGCATTTT. Its protein product is CASRNGVGVRNQPQHF.

This rearrangement joins TRBV20-1 to TRBJ2-7, with 9 positions matching TRBD1. V trimming: 3 bases; J trimming: 2 bases; junction bases outside the gene matches: 5. The CDR3 contains 14 residues. The germline gives CDR1 DFQATT, CDR2 SNEGSKA (reference sequence). The CDR3 protein is CSASERTGAYEQYF. In nucleotides, the CDR3 is TGCAGTGCTAGTGAGAGGACAGGGGCCTACGAGCAGTACTTC.

The gene calls are TRBV19 and TRBJ1-5; unclear D gene. V shed 9 bases and J shed 1 base, with 13 bases lying between them. The CDR3 contains 14 residues. The germline V gene encodes CDR1 LNHDA and CDR2 SQIVND (reference sequence). CDR3 in DNA: TGTGCCAGCTCTGACAAACTGAGCAATCAGCCCCAGCATTTT. Amino acid sequence: CASSDKLSNQPQHF.

This clonotype was counted ten times or more. The V and J genes are TRBV6-6 and TRBJ2-7, with TRBD2 identical over 13 bases. Germline CDR1 MNHNY, CDR2 SVGAGI (reference sequence). V was pared by 6 bases and J by 7 bases, with 3 bases of the junction left unmatched. The CDR3 contains 13 residues. As DNA, the CDR3 is TGTGCCAGCAGCCGACTAGCGGGGGGTGAGCAGTACGTC. This gives the protein CASSRLAGGEQYV.